This T cell receptor beta chain came from a study of shared clonotypes between healthy human individuals. The V gene's germline CDR1 is SQVTM and CDR2 ANQGSEA. This CDR3 is built from 15 residues. The V end was cut by 4 bases, the J end by 4 bases, with 19 bases between. With regard to this clone: The antigen is unknown.

Genomic DNA belonging to each subset was distributed in equal measure over several immunoSEQ plates. Original methodology: ImmunoSEQ junction-only sequences lacked quality scores, so their filtering differed. Assay: immunoSEQ multiplex PCR; the TCRdb copy retains only in-frame clones and omits some. V and J calls and clone size are copied from that table; D and trimming were computed from the DNA. The data hold approximately 2,000,000 clones, with around 90% observed a single time. The study, taken as a whole, reports: In a few donors, about 5% of naive CD4 clonotypes appeared in common. Represented genetic and exposure-history diversity was restricted by having few donors.

Sequencing used naive CD4+ T cells from PBMCs. The subset is: CD45RA+ positively selected. The V and J genes are TRBV29-1 and TRBJ1-1, with a possible D match to TRBD1 (6 bases). The sequence derives from a man younger than 35 in good health. Some clones in this sample may be carry-over from other donors' samples. DNA for the CDR3: TGCAGCGTTGTAACCATACAGGGTTTCGGCACTGAAGCTTTCTTT. Encoded protein: CSVVTIQGFGTEAFF. The full variable domain, in which reference TRBV29-1 and TRBJ1-1 provide the parts outside the CDR3, is SAVISQKPSRDICQRGTSLTIQCQVDSQVTMMFWYRQQPGQSLTLIATANQGSEATYESGFVIDKFPISRPNLTFSTLTVSNMSPEDSSIYLCSVVTIQGFGTEAFFGQGTRLTVV.